Detailed here is one TCR beta chain. The data belong to a study of blood T cell repertoires in COVID-19. The wider study: Donors in the United States, Italy and Spain gave samples during acute or convalescent COVID-19. Sample material is recorded as cDNA or gDNA derived from T cells, B-cell-depleted T cells, or PBMCs.

The CDR3 has 15 amino acids. In the original workflow: By means of reference gene primer amplification, nucleated cell counts were estimated. The method was immunoSEQ multiplex PCR; TCRdb's version includes in-frame clones alone and lacks a portion of them. Clone size and V and J calls were adopted from that table, with D and trimming inferred from the DNA. Among approximately 78,000 clones, around four fifths were seen once, and the ten largest hold about 18%. This TCR was recovered from a woman older than 75 with acute or convalescent COVID-19. The chain has TRBV21-1 and TRBJ2-7; TRBD2, the D gene given by the table, was not confirmed from the DNA. TRBV21-1 is termed a pseudogene. The sample was peripheral blood. CDR3 sequence (DNA): TGTGCCAGCAGCAAAGCGCGGCGGCACTCCTACGAGCAGTACTTC. It encodes CASSKARRHSYEQYF.